Listed here are 22 T cell receptor beta chains from one sample, sequenced in a study of OX40 agonist ivuxolimab in advanced cancers. Profiled with immunoSEQ multiplex PCR; TCRdb holds only in-frame clones, not every one. The sample has 50,000 or so clones; roughly 88% are singletons. Sequenced here: CD4+ or CD8+ T cells sorted from blood, sampled in a trial of the OX40 agonist ivuxolimab. The receptors were gathered from an adult with an advanced solid tumor such as melanoma, head and neck, liver or kidney cancer.

This chain connects TRBV28 to TRBJ2-7, with TRBD1 matching 9 bases. The V and J ends lost 4 bases and 4 bases, in that order; junction bases with no gene match: 17. Germline CDR1 reads MDHEN; CDR2 reads SYDVKM. This CDR3 is built from 18 residues. CDR3 bases: TGTGCCAGCAGTTATCCGGACAGGGGATCATCTTCGGGTTACGAGCAGTACTTC. Encoded protein: CASSYPDRGSSSGYEQYF.

The J gene is TRBJ2-7, the V gene TRBV7-6, with 11 bases matching TRBD2. Germline V lookup: CDR1 SGHVS, CDR2 FNYEAQ. The CDR3 sequence is 16 residues long. Germline trimming cut 5 bases from V and 7 bases from J; bases unmatched to any gene: 13. This CDR3 is CASSPATSGGRLEQYF. CDR3 in DNA: TGTGCCAGCAGCCCCGCCACTAGCGGGGGACGTTTAGAGCAGTACTTC.

J is TRBJ1-2 and V is TRBV10-1; no definite D call. Trimming cost V 4 bases and J 2 bases, with 8 bases left between them. Per the germline V gene, CDR1 is WNHNN and CDR2 is SYGVQD (reference sequence). The CDR3 is 13 residues long. Here the CDR3 reads CASSGGGNYGYTF. CDR3 DNA: TGCGCCAGCAGTGGTGGTGGGAACTATGGCTACACCTTC.

V usage is TRBV9 and J usage is TRBJ2-7; 7 bases fit TRBD1. Germline V gene sequence: CDR1 SGDLS, CDR2 YYNGEE. V shed 0 bases, J shed 4 bases, and the junction held 25 bases outside the gene matches. The CDR3 spans 21 residues. The CDR3 nucleotides read TGTGCCAGCAGCGTAGAGGTCCGGCCCAAAACAGGGGCGCCCCCCCTTTACGAGCAGTACTTC. It codes for CASSVEVRPKTGAPPLYEQYF.

The J gene is TRBJ2-1, the V gene TRBV6-5, with no clear D. V shed 6 bases and J shed 7 bases, with 16 bases lying between them. The germline V gene encodes CDR1 MNHEY and CDR2 SVGAGI. This CDR3 is 14 amino acids long. The CDR3 bases are TGTGCCAGCAGCCCCTCCCGGGCAAGGAATGAGCAGTTCTTC. Encoded protein: CASSPSRARNEQFF.

The rearrangement links TRBV5-8 to TRBJ2-5; D unresolved. CDR3 length: 13 residues. Looked up from germline, CDR1 is SGHTS and CDR2 is YDEGEE. The ends were cut back, 4 bases at V and 7 bases at J, with 14 bases in the middle. The CDR3 sequence: CASSVGAFGTQYF. CDR3 nucleotides: TGTGCCAGCAGCGTGGGCGCTTTCGGGACCCAGTACTTC.

V is TRBV27 and J is TRBJ1-1; unclear D gene. Germline assignment: CDR1 MNHEY and CDR2 SMNVEV (reference sequence). This CDR3 has 15 residues. Trimming removed 10 bases from V and 4 bases from J, with 22 bases in between. The CDR3 DNA follows: TGTGCCACGACCCCAGGAGCCTGGGATGGCACTGAAGCTTTCTTT. Its protein is CATTPGAWDGTEAFF.

This chain uses TRBV5-1 with TRBJ2-5; D possibly corresponds to TRBD2 (6 bases). Trimming shortened V by 0 bases and J by 5 bases, and 8 bases separated the two germline ends. This CDR3 spans 13 amino acids. Germline values: CDR1 SGHRS, CDR2 YFSETQ. In DNA form, the CDR3 reads TGCGCCAGCAGCTTGGGGGCGGGGGAGACCCAGTACTTC. Amino acid sequence: CASSLGAGETQYF.

The chain has TRBV28 and TRBJ1-1; D remains ambiguous. The CDR3 has 16 amino acids. V was shortened by 2 bases and J by 4 bases, with 17 bases between the two germline ends. Germline values: CDR1 MDHEN, CDR2 SYDVKM. This CDR3 reads CASSLVNLDGGTEAFF. CDR3 nucleotides: TGTGCCAGCAGTTTAGTTAATCTCGACGGCGGCACTGAAGCTTTCTTT. Looking up the rest from reference TRBV28 and TRBJ1-1 gives the full variable domain: DVKVTQSSRYLVKRTGEKVFLECVQDMDHENMFWYRQDPGLGLRLIYFSYDVKMKEKGDIPEGYSVSREKKERFSLILESASTNQTSMYLCASSLVNLDGGTEAFFGQGTRLTVV.

In this sample, this clone turned up once. The rearrangement joins TRBV18 to TRBJ2-5; TRBD1 agrees at 12 bases. V lost 5 bases and J lost 4; bases outside the gene matches: 5. This CDR3 spans 15 amino acids. The germline gives CDR1 KGHSH, CDR2 LQKENI. The CDR3 DNA sequence: TGTGCCAGCTCAGAGGGACAGGGGGCTGGAGAGACCCAGTACTTC. This codes for CASSEGQGAGETQYF. The full variable domain, its missing parts supplied by reference TRBV18 and TRBJ2-5, is NAGVMQNPRHLVRRRGQEARLRCSPMKGHSHVYWYRQLPEEGLKFMVYLQKENIIDESGMPKERFSAEFPKEGPSILRIQQVVRGDSAAYFCASSEGQGAGETQYFGPGTRLLVL.

V and J are TRBV5-1 and TRBJ1-2, with D maybe TRBD1 (6 bases). The ends were cut back, 0 bases at V and 6 bases at J, with 12 bases in the middle. Per the germline V gene, CDR1 is SGHRS and CDR2 is YFSETQ. This CDR3 has 14 residues. CDR3 protein: CASSLGQAYDGYTF. The CDR3 DNA reads TGCGCCAGCAGCTTGGGACAGGCATATGATGGCTACACCTTC.

CDR3 nucleotide sequence: TGTGCCAGAAGCTTGGCCAGGGACCCTGAAGCTTTCTTT. This sequence encodes CARSLARDPEAFF. The chain carries TRBV5-3 and TRBJ1-1; D is possibly TRBD1 (5 bases). TRBV5-3 counts as an open reading frame of uncertain function. Trimming removed 0 bases at V and 6 bases at J, with 9 bases between. CDR3 length equals 13 residues.

The chain is built from TRBV7-3 and TRBJ2-6, with 7 bases matching TRBD1. V was clipped by 5 bases and J by 0 bases; unmatched bases: 1. Germline values: CDR1 SGHTA, CDR2 FQGTGA. The CDR3 length is 15 residues. The CDR3 DNA sequence: TGTGCCAGCAGCCGGGACAGCTCTGGGGCCAACGTCCTGACTTTC. Translation: CASSRDSSGANVLTF.

The chain joins TRBV21-1 to TRBJ2-5; the table's D call of TRBD2 was not tested on the DNA. TRBV21-1 is tagged as a pseudogene. There are 14 residues in the CDR3. CDR3 amino acids: CASSKGGGGQTQYF. DNA for the CDR3: TGTGCCAGCAGCAAAGGAGGGGGGGGCCAGACCCAGTACTTC.

The chain recombines TRBV9 with TRBJ2-3, with unresolved D. V lost 0 bases, J lost 0 bases, and 8 bases lay in between. CDR3 length: 15 amino acids. Germline values: CDR1 SGDLS, CDR2 YYNGEE. Written as DNA, the CDR3 is TGTGCCAGCAGCGTAGACCCCTCAAGCACAGATACGCAGTATTTT. The encoded protein is CASSVDPSSTDTQYF.

The rearrangement uses TRBV28 and TRBJ2-5; tentative D call: TRBD1 (6 bases). Germline V gene data show CDR1 as MDHEN and CDR2 as SYDVKM. The CDR3 is 14 amino acids. The ends were cut back, 6 bases at V and 3 bases at J, with 14 bases in the middle. DNA for the CDR3: TGTGCCAGCAGCTTAGGGGGTCGGGAAGAGACCCAGTACTTC. It translates to CASSLGGREETQYF.

The genes are TRBV5-4 and TRBJ2-3, with D tentatively TRBD1 (6 bases). Trimming took off 0 bases at V and 2 bases at J, with 7 bases between the two ends. Germline loops: CDR1 SGHNT, CDR2 YYREEE (reference sequence). The CDR3 extends over 14 amino acids. CDR3 sequence: CASSLGDNTDTQYF. Here the CDR3 DNA reads TGTGCCAGCAGCTTGGGGGACAACACAGATACGCAGTATTTT.

The chain has TRBV6-1 and TRBJ1-1, with D perhaps matching TRBD1 (6 bases). V lost 6 bases, J lost 0 bases, and 11 bases lay in between. The length of the CDR3 is 14 residues. Germline V gene sequence: CDR1 MNHNS, CDR2 SASEGT. The CDR3 spells CASRQTGLNTEAFF. The CDR3, as DNA: TGTGCCAGCAGACAGACAGGACTGAACACTGAAGCTTTCTTT.

In its sample, this clone ranks as medium-sized. The rearrangement links TRBV30 to TRBJ1-1, with D possibly matching TRBD1 (5 bases). Trimming removed 3 bases at V and 5 bases at J, with 16 bases between. The CDR3 has 14 amino acids. Germline CDR1 reads GTSNPN; CDR2 reads SVGIG (reference sequence). The CDR3 region has the DNA TGTGCCTGGAGCGATGAAGGGGTTTCGACTGAAGCTTTCTTT. Its translation: CAWSDEGVSTEAFF.

Comment on this clone: The conserved final phenylalanine or tryptophan is absent from the CDR3, which likely points to a read error. V is TRBV7-2 and J is TRBJ2-7; the D gene is possibly TRBD1 (5 bases). The V gene lost 2 bases and the J gene lost 5 bases, with 13 bases spanning the gap. Per the germline V gene, CDR1 is SGHTA and CDR2 is FQGNSA. CDR3 size: 14 residues. DNA for the CDR3: TGTGCCAGCAGCTTAATGAAAGGGGTGAACGAGCAGTACCTC. As protein: CASSLMKGVNEQYL.

The rearrangement links TRBV30 to TRBJ1-5; D is unclear. Germline-derived CDR1 and CDR2 are GTSNPN and SVGIG (reference sequence). V was clipped by 1 base and J by 4 bases, with 11 bases between them. The CDR3 length is 14 residues. CDR3 in amino acids: CAWSAASINQPQHF. The CDR3 bases are TGTGCCTGGAGTGCGGCATCTATTAATCAGCCCCAGCATTTT.

The V and J genes are TRBV23-1 and TRBJ2-5, with D perhaps TRBD2 (5 bases). TRBV23-1 is known as an ORF, though its function is uncertain. CDR3 length: 13 residues. Deletions cut 7 bases from V and 5 bases from J, with 14 bases between. CDR3 sequence reads: CASTLFGEETQYF. As DNA, the CDR3 is TGCGCCAGCACACTCTTTGGGGAGGAGACCCAGTACTTC.